This entry describes one T cell receptor beta chain. The target antigen is unknown. This entry belongs to a study of T cell responses to AZD1222 COVID-19 vaccine. The study's findings and limits: Spike-wide coverage was observed for vaccine-associated CD4 TCRs, with dominant responses at 160-218 and 743-854. The peak T cell response came first, and repertoires were sampled only after it. Baseline antibody screening turned up just six seropositive AZD1222 recipients. The reported proportion of spike-specific TCRs targeting unmutated variant regions was nearly half.

Using immunoSEQ multiplex PCR, the repertoire was profiled, and TCRdb retains in-frame clones only, with some absent. The sample gives under 80,000 clones, about four fifths of which show up once; roughly 25% is in the top ten. Trimming pared 4 bases from V and 2 bases from J, leaving 3 bases between. This CDR3 has 12 residues. Germline V gene lookup returns CDR1 MDHEN and CDR2 SYDVKM. V is TRBV28 and J is TRBJ1-3; D not certain. This clonotype was obtained from an adult in good health. The sequencing here drew on peripheral blood, taken on day 0 of MenACWY control vaccination. The CDR3 DNA follows: TGTGCCAGCAGTTATACTGGAAACACCATATATTTT. As protein: CASSYTGNTIYF.